These T cell receptor beta chains were read from a single sample in a study of CD8+CD57+ T cells in acquired aplastic anemia. TCRdb reprocessed the reads with MiXCR, giving one entry per CDR3 protein. The sample records fewer than 80,000 distinct CDR3 sequences, roughly two thirds being singletons. Sequenced sample: sorted CD4+, CD8+, or CD8+CD57+ T cells (not recorded which) from PBMCs. Receptor source: a human donor with aplastic anemia. The conserved cysteine and the conserved F or W are not part of the CDR3 here.

TRBV20-1,TRBJ2-1,SALHGDEQF
TRBV20-1,TRBJ1-1,SASKGGKTEAF
TRBV7-9,TRBJ2-7,ASSQLAVYEQY
TRBV7-2,TRBJ1-2,ASSLSHGDYGYT
TRBV7-9,TRBJ2-1,ASSFRPDEQF
TRBV2,TRBJ2-5,ASELWRETQY
TRBV20-1,TRBJ2-1,SARASGDYNEQF
TRBV2,TRBJ2-2,ASSVKDTGELF
TRBV12-3/TRBV12-4,TRBJ1-2,ASSTVGGYT
TRBV10-3,TRBJ2-1,AIRGTGNDEQF
TRBV15,.,ATSRDRSSYEQF
TRBV5-6,TRBJ1-6,ASSVHGNSPLH
TRBV24-1,TRBJ2-7,AKDRASEQY
TRBV7-9,TRBJ1-1,ASSIRSGRTEAF
TRBV20-1,TRBJ2-2,SGLAVNTGELF
TRBV20-1,TRBJ2-7,SAQGGRDYEQY
TRBV27,TRBJ2-3,ASSFTYTDTQY
TRBV15,TRBJ1-2,ATSSGTGGVSGYGYT
TRBV20-1,TRBJ2-7,SARGSKSSYEQY
TRBV10-3,TRBJ2-7,AISESIIEGGSYEQY
TRBV5-6,TRBJ2-7,ASSLKRVYEQY
TRBV29-1,TRBJ2-5,SVEGRRETQY
TRBV11-1,TRBJ2-3,ASSLTSGGPVSTDTQY
TRBV7-3,TRBJ2-3,ATRQGTTDTQY
TRBV5-1,TRBJ2-2,ASRRQGATGELF
TRBV20-1,TRBJ2-3,SATGTIAGGADTQY